A few counts support the clone carrying this T cell receptor (beta chain). Its antigen is still unknown. The ends were cut back, 4 bases at V and 0 bases at J, with 17 bases in the middle. This CDR3 has 17 amino acids. Germline CDR1 is MGHRA and CDR2 is YSYEKL. Conversion of TCR transcripts into cDNA relied on 5'RACE template switching, which added a universal primer site and UMIs. One entry per CDR3 protein, called by TCRdb with MiXCR from the 5' RACE reads. The sample shows under 550,000 distinct CDR3 sequences, less than 25% of them seen only once. The data derive from a study of T cells after yellow fever vaccination. Findings and limits, study-wide: Post-booster repertoires again held most primary-vaccination clones (roughly 96% CD4, roughly 88% CD8). A secondary response was less intense yet reached its peak sooner, at day 5 versus 15.

The V gene is TRBV4-1, the J gene TRBJ2-3, with D unresolved. This sequence was found in a young man who received the YFV17D yellow fever vaccine. This specimen consisted of PBMCs, obtained roughly 20 days after the first yellow fever vaccination. The CDR3 reads CASSPLWTVSSTDTQYF. CDR3 in DNA: TGCGCCAGCAGCCCCTTATGGACGGTTTCTAGCACAGATACGCAGTATTTT.